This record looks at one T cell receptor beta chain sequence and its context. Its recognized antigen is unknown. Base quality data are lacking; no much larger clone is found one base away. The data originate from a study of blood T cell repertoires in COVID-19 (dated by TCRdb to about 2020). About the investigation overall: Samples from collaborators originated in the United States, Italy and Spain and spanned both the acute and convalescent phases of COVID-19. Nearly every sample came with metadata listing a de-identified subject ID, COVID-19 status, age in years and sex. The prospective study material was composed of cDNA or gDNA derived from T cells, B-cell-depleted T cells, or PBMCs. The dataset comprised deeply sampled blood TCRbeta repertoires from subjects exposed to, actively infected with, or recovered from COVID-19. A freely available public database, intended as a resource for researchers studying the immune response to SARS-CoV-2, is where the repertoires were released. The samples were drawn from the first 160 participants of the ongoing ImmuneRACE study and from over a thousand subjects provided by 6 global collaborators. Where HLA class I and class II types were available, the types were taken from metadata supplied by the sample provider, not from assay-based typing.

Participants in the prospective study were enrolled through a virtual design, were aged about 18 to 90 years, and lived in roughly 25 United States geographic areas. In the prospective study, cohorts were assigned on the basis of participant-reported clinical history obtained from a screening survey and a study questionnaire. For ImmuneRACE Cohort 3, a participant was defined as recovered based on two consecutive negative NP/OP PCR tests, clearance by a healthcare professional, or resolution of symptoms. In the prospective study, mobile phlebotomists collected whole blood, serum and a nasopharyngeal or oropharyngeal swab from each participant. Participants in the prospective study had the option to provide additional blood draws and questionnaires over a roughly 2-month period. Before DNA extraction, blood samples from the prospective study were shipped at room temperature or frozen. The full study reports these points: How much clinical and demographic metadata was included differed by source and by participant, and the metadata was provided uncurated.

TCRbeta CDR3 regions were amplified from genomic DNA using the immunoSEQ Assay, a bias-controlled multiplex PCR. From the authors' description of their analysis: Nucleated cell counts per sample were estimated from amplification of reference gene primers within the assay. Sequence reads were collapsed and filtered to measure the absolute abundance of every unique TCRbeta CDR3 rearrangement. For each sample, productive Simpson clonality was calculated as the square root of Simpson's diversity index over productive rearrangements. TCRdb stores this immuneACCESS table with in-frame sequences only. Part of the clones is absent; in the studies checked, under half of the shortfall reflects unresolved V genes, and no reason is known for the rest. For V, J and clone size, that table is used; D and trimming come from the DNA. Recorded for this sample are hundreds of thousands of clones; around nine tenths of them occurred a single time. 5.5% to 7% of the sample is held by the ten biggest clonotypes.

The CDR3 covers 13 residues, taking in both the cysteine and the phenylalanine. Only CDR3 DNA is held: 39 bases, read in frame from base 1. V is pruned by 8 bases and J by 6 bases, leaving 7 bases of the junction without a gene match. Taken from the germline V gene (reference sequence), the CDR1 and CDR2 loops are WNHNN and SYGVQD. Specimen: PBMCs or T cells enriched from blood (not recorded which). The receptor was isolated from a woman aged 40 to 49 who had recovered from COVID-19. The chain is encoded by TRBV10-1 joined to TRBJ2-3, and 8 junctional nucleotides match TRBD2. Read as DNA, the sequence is TGCGCCAGCGATAGCGGGGCAGGGGATACGCAGTATTTT. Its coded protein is CASDSGAGDTQYF.